What follows is one TCR beta chain and its context. Its target is unknown. The V end was cut by 6 bases, the J end by 6 bases, with 12 bases between. Germline V gives CDR1 MNHEY, CDR2 SVGAGI. The CDR3 has 12 residues. The data derive from a study of shared clonotypes between healthy human individuals. Sequencing was at deep level. Each unsorted PBMC replicate got 300 ng genomic DNA, tens of thousands of genomes. The table came from immunoSEQ multiplex PCR; TCRdb's copy has only in-frame clones and leaves some out. The top ten hold roughly 12% of the sample, which has about half a million clones, around 79% seen once. Regarding the study as a whole: Read depth was anticipated to influence clonotype sharing among donors.

This chain joins TRBV6-5 and TRBJ2-7, with D perhaps TRBD2 (6 bases). The sequenced sample consisted of PBMCs. The TCR sequence derives from a woman aged 35 to 49 in good health. Some clones in this sample may be carry-over from other donors' samples. The chain's CDR3 is CASRRLEGEQYF. CDR3 DNA sequence: TGTGCCAGCAGGAGATTGGAGGGCGAGCAGTACTTC.